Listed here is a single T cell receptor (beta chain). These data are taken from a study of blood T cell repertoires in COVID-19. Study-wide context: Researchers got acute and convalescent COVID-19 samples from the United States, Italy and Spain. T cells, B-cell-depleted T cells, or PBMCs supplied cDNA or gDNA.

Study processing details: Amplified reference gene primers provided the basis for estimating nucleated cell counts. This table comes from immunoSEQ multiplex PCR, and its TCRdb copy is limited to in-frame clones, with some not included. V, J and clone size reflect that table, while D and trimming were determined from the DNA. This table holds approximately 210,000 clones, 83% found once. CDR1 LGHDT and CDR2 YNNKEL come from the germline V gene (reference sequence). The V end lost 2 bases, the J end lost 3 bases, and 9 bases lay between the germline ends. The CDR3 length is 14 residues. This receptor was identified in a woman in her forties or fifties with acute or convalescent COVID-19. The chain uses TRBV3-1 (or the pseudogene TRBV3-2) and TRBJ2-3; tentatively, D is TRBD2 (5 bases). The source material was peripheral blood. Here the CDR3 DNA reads TGTGCCAGCAGCCAAAAACTAGGGACAGATACGCAGTATTTT. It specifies CASSQKLGTDTQYF.